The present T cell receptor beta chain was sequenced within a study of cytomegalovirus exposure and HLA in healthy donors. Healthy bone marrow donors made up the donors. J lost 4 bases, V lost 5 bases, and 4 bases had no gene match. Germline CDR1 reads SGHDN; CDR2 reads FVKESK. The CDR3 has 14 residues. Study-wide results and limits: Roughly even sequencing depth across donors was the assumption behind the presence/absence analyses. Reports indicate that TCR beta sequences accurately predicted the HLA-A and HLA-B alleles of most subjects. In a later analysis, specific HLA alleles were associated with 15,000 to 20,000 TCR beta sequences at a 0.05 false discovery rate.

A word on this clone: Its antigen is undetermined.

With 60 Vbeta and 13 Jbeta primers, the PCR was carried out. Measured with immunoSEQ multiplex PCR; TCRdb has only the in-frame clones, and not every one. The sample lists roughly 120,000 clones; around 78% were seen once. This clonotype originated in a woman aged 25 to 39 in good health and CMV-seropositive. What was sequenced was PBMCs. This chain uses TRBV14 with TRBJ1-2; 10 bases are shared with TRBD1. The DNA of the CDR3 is TGTGCCAGCAGCTCGGGACAGGGGACCTATGGCTACACCTTC. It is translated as CASSSGQGTYGYTF.